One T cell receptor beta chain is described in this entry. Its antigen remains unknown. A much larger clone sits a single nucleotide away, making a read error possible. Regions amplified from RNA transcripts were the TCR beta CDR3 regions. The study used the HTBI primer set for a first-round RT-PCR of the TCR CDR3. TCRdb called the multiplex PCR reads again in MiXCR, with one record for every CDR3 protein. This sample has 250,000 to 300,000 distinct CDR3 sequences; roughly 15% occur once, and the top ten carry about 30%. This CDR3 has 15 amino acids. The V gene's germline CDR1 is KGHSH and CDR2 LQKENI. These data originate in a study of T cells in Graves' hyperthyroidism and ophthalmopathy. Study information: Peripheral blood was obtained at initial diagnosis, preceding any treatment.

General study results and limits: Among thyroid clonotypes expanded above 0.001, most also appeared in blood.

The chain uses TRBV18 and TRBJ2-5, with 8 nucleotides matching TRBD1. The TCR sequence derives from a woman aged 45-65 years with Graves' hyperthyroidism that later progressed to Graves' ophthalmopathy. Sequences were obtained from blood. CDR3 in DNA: TGTGCCAGCTCACCACCGGGCAGGGGGCAAGGGACCCAGTACTTC. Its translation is CASSPPGRGQGTQYF.